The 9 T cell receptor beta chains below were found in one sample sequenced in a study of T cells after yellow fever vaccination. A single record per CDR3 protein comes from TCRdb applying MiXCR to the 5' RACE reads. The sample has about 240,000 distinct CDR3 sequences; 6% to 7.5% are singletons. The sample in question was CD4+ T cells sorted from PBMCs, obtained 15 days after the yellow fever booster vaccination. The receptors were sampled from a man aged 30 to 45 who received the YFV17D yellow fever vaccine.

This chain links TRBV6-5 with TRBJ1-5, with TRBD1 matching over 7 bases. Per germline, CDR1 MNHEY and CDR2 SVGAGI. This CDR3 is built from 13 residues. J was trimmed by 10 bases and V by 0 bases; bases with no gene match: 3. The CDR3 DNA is TGTGCCAGCAGTTACTCTCGGGACAGCCCCCAGCATTTT. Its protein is CASSYSRDSPQHF.

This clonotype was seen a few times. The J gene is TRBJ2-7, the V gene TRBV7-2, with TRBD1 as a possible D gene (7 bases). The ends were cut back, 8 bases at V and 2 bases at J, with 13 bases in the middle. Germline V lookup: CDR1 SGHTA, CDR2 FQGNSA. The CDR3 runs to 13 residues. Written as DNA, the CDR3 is TGTGCCAGCGCTCAGGGGGGCACCTACGAGCAGTACTTC. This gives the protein CASAQGGTYEQYF.

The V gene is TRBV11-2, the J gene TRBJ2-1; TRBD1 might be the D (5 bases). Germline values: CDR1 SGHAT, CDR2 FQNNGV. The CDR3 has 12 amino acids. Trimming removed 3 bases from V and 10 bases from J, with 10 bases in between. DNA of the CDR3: TGTGCCAGCAGCTTTGGTAAGGGGGAGCAGTTCTTC. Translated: CASSFGKGEQFF.

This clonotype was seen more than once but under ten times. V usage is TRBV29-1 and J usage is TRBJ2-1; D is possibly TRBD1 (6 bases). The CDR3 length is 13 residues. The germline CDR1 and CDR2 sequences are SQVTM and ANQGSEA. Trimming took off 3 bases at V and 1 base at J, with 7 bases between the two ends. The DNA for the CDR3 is TGCAGCGTTGACCAGGGGTCCTACAATGAGCAGTTCTTC. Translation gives CSVDQGSYNEQFF.

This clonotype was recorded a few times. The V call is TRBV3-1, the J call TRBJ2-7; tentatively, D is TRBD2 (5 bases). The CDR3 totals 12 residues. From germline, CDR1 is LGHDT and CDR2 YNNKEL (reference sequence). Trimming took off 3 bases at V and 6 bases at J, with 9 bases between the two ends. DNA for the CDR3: TGTGCCAGCAGCCACACTCGGGGCGAGCAGTACTTC. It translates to CASSHTRGEQYF.

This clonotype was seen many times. The CDR3, as DNA: TGCGCCTCCTCAGTCAGCGGGAGGAATCCAGATACGCAGTATTTT. This translates into CASSVSGRNPDTQYF. The J gene is TRBJ2-3, the V gene TRBV5-1; TRBD2 aligns across 9 bases. Germline V lookup: CDR1 SGHRS, CDR2 YFSETQ. The CDR3 is 15 residues long. Germline trimming cut 10 bases from V and 4 bases from J; bases unmatched to any gene: 13.

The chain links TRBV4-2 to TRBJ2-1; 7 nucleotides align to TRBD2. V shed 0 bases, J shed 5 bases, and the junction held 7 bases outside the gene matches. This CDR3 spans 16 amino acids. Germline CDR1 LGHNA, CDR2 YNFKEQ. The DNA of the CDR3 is TGTGCCAGCAGCCAAGAGGCGGCTAGCGGAAACAATGAGCAGTTCTTC. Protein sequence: CASSQEAASGNNEQFF.

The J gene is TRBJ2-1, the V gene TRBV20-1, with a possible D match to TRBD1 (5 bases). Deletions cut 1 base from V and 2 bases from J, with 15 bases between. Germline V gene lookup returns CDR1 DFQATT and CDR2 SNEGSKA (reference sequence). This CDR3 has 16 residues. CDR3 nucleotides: TGCAGTGCTAGAGGGCCTGGGGCAGAAGCCTACAATGAGCAGTTCTTC. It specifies CSARGPGAEAYNEQFF.

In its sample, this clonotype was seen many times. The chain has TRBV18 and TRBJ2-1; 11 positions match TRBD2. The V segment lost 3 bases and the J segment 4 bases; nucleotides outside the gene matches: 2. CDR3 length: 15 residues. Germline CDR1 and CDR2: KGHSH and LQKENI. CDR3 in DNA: TGTGCCAGCTCACCGACTAGCGGGATTTACAATGAGCAGTTCTTC. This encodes CASSPTSGIYNEQFF.